Detailed here is one T cell receptor beta chain. Ten or more counts support this clonotype. The antigen it binds to is not known. Per-nucleotide qualities are absent, and no much larger clonotype sits a single base away. Trimming costs V 2 bases and J 6 bases, and their ends lie 19 bases apart. Including the terminal cysteine and phenylalanine, the CDR3 comprises 16 residues. Only the CDR3 part of the read is kept: 48 bases, read in frame from the first base. The germline V gene provides CDR1 MNHEY and CDR2 SVGAGI. The TCR beta CDR3 regions were amplified from RNA transcripts. The TCR CDR3 was subjected to a first round of RT-PCR using the HTBI primer set and the Qiagen OneStep RT-PCR kit. A second multiplex PCR round built the libraries, followed by size selection and purification. The libraries were sequenced on an Illumina HiSeq2000 using paired-end 100 bp reads. Turning to the authors' computational methods: SOAPnuke was used to process the raw data, with reads discarded if the reads contained adapters or uncalled bases, had a mean Phred below 15, or lacked an exact constant-primer or identifier match. High-quality paired reads were merged using COPE v1.2.5, and each unique nucleotide sequence was defined as a clonotype. MiTCR v1.1 was used to align the clonotypes against IMGT TRBV, TRBD and TRBJ reference segments. Analysis was restricted to V-J combinations with a frequency above 0.0001, which covered 98% to 99.2% of repertoires. The TCS score was defined as F50 (clonal expansion) divided by E x V (chaos), with BLOSUM62-based TCRdist calculated between CDR3 peptides within each V-J. Welch's t-statistics and random forest reduced 514 V-J features to roughly 13, which were used in a naive Bayes classifier (R e1071). TCRdb trimmed public reads at Q25 via fastp, called clones via MiXCR and kept in-frame beta chains. Duplicate CDR3 protein sequences are folded into a single record with the most common DNA and genes. It is TCRdb's table, rather than the study itself, that gives the V and J calls and clone size. In this sample the table shows roughly 240,000 distinct CDR3 sequences, over 15% of which occur a single time. Of the sample, about 30% is held by the ten largest clones.

The sample is drawn from a study of T cells in Graves' hyperthyroidism and ophthalmopathy (dated by TCRdb to between 2017 and 2020). A note on the overall study: Peripheral blood samples were taken at the time of initial diagnosis, prior to any treatment. TCR Vbeta CDR3 sequencing of 120 to 150 peripheral blood samples (roughly 43 ophthalmopathy, 75 or so hyperthyroidism and roughly 17 progressor patients) is reported in the paper. The study also compared thyroid tissue and blood T-cell repertoires from over 5 Graves' hyperthyroidism patients. Prospective prediction of ophthalmopathy was tested in an independent validation cohort consisting of 18 hyperthyroidism patients and approximately 16 patients who later progressed to ophthalmopathy. To identify TCR V-J signatures that set the groups apart, the researchers used a discovery cohort of about a hundred patients, made up of some 41 with Graves' ophthalmopathy and some 60 with stable Graves' hyperthyroidism. The 95 to 100 discovery patients were divided at random into training and test sets in a 7:3 ratio. After blood sampling, hyperthyroidism patients were treated with methimazole at a starting dose of 30 mg daily, and ophthalmopathy patients were treated with high-dose intravenous methylprednisolone. The research as a whole found: No statistical method was used to fix the sample size in advance, and group allocation was not hidden from the investigators. Most expanded thyroid clonotypes (frequency above 0.001) were also detected in blood, suggesting blood repertoires may reflect thyroid immune responses. In validation, progression to ophthalmopathy was predicted by the model with nearly 71% sensitivity and 72.22% specificity, a median of approximately 7.1 months before onset. A model built on a 13 V-J signature distinguished ophthalmopathy from stable hyperthyroidism, reaching about 88% sensitivity and under 84% specificity in cross-validation and 80%/75% in testing.

Ophthalmopathy patients had moderately to severely active disease, Clinical Activity Score of at least 3, NOSPECS grade of at least 4, and duration under 3 months. Patients with uncontrolled infections, other autoimmune diseases, pregnancy or lactation were excluded. Diagnoses relied on clinical symptoms, serum thyroxine and TRAb, thyroid ultrasound and orbital computed tomography. PBMCs were isolated from about 9.1 ml of fresh peripheral blood by Ficoll-Paque density gradient centrifugation. Total RNA was extracted with Trizol reagent, and quality was checked on an Agilent 2100 Bioanalyzer. This sequence was found in a woman aged 18-29 years with Graves' ophthalmopathy. Here the chain combines TRBV6-5 and TRBJ1-1; 6 matching bases give a weak D call of TRBD1. The sequenced sample was blood. The CDR3 loop reads CASSYILTGKGAEAFF. The nucleotide sequence is given as TGTGCCAGCAGTTACATTCTTACAGGGAAGGGGGCTGAAGCTTTCTTT.